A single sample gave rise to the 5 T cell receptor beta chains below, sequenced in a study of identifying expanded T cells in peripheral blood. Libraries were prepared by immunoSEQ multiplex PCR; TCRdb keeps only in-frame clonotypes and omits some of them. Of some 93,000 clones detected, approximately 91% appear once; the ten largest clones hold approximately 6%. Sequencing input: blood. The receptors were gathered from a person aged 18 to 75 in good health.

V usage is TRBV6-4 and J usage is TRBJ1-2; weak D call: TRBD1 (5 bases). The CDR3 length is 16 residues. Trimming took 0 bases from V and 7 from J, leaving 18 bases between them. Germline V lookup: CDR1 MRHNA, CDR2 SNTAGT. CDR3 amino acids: CASSDSFGGFYSGYTF. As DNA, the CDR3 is TGTGCCAGCAGTGACTCGTTCGGGGGGTTCTATTCTGGCTACACCTTC.

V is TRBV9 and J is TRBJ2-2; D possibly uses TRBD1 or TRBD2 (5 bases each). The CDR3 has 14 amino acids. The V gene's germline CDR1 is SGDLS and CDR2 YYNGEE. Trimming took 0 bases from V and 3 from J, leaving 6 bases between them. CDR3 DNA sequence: TGTGCCAGCAGCGTAGTGGGGGACACCGGGGAGCTGTTTTTT. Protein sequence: CASSVVGDTGELFF.

The CDR3 loop is CASSSTVPGQGRAGELFF. The DNA for the CDR3 is TGTGCCAGCAGCTCAACAGTCCCGGGACAGGGGCGGGCCGGGGAGCTGTTTTTT. The V and J genes are TRBV7-2 and TRBJ2-2, with TRBD1 identical over 10 bases. Unmatched junction bases numbered 14, after V lost 4 bases and J lost 6 bases. Germline V gene data show CDR1 as SGHTA and CDR2 as FQGNSA. This CDR3 spans 18 amino acids.

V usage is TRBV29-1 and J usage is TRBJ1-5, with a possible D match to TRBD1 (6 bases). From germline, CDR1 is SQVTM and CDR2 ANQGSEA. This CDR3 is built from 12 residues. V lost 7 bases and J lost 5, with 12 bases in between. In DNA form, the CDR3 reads TGCAGCGCAGGGGAAGGAGATCAGCCCCAGCATTTT. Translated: CSAGEGDQPQHF.

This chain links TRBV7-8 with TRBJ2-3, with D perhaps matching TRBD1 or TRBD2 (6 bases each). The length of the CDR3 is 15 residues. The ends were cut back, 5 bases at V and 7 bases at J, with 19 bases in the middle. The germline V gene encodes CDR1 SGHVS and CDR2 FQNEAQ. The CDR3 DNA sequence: TGTGCCAGCAGCACAAAGTCGGGGGCCATGTATACGCAGTATTTT. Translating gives CASSTKSGAMYTQYF.